These 25 T cell receptor beta chains came from one sample sequenced in a study of blood T cell repertoires in COVID-19. Assay used: immunoSEQ multiplex PCR; TCRdb lists only in-frame clones, some missing. The profile covers roughly 190,000 clones, with about nine tenths appearing a single time and 0.5% to 0.65% taken by the ten largest. Sequenced: peripheral blood. The receptors derive from a man aged 45-65 years with acute or convalescent COVID-19.

The chain combines TRBV3-1 (or the pseudogene TRBV3-2) with TRBJ1-5, with D possibly matching TRBD1 (6 bases). Per the germline V gene, CDR1 is LGHDT and CDR2 is YNNKEL (reference sequence). V lost 4 bases to trimming and J lost 3 bases, with 7 bases between them. The CDR3 contains 13 residues. CDR3 in DNA: TGTGCCAGCAGCCGGACAGACAATCAGCCCCAGCATTTT. Translating gives CASSRTDNQPQHF.

The J gene is TRBJ2-1, the V gene TRBV6-5; TRBD1 aligns across 7 bases. The junction had 8 bases not matched to a gene; V was cut back by 0 bases and J by 6 bases. Germline CDR1 is MNHEY and CDR2 is SVGAGI. The CDR3 consists of 16 residues. The CDR3 nucleotides are TGTGCCAGCAGTTACTCGACGACAGGGACCGGCAATGAGCAGTTCTTC. Translation gives CASSYSTTGTGNEQFF.

V gene TRBV14 combines with J gene TRBJ2-2; tentative D call: TRBD1 (6 bases). V lost 5 bases and J 3 bases, leaving 7 bases between the germline ends. Germline CDR1 SGHDN, CDR2 FVKESK. The CDR3 runs 13 residues. The CDR3 here is CASSGQYTGELFF. The CDR3 coding sequence is TGTGCCAGCAGCGGACAGTACACCGGGGAGCTGTTTTTT.

This chain links TRBV6-6 with TRBJ2-1; TRBD1 agrees at 8 bases. Looked up from germline, CDR1 is MNHNY and CDR2 is SVGAGI (reference sequence). After removal of 8 bases from V and 6 bases from J, the junction contained 0 bases not matched to a gene. The CDR3 runs 11 residues. In DNA form, the CDR3 reads TGTGCCAGCGGACAGGGCAATGAGCAGTTCTTC. It yields the protein CASGQGNEQFF.

The chain recombines TRBV5-6 with TRBJ2-7, with TRBD1 matching 7 bases. The germline CDR1 and CDR2 sequences are SGHDT and YYEEEE. The CDR3 contains 14 residues. The trim removed 1 base at V and 2 bases at J, leaving 3 bases unmatched. The CDR3 DNA follows: TGTGCCAGCAGCTTGTTACAGGGGACCTACGAGCAGTACTTC. It specifies CASSLLQGTYEQYF.

V and J are TRBV27 and TRBJ1-1; the D is unclear. Germline loops: CDR1 MNHEY, CDR2 SMNVEV (reference sequence). Between the trimmed V and J ends, which lost 2 bases and 5 bases, there was a span of 15 bases. This CDR3 spans 15 amino acids. The CDR3 region is CASSLTPVRGTEAFF. CDR3 nucleotides: TGTGCCAGCAGTTTAACCCCAGTTCGGGGAACTGAAGCTTTCTTT.

The chain couples TRBV5-1 to TRBJ2-1, with TRBD2 identical over 7 bases. CDR1 and CDR2 from the germline V gene are SGHRS and YFSETQ. CDR3 length equals 15 residues. The V segment lost 4 bases and the J segment 6 bases; nucleotides outside the gene matches: 10. CDR3 region: CASSQRDYRINEQFF. CDR3 DNA: TGCGCCAGCAGCCAAAGGGACTACCGAATCAATGAGCAGTTCTTC.

This rearrangement joins TRBV5-1 to TRBJ1-2; tentative D call: TRBD1 (5 bases). The V gene lost 4 bases and the J gene lost 2 bases, with 21 bases spanning the gap. This CDR3 is built from 17 residues. Germline-derived CDR1 and CDR2 are SGHRS and YFSETQ. CDR3 sequence: CASSRGVRASANYGYTF. CDR3 sequence (DNA): TGCGCCAGCAGCCGGGGGGTCAGGGCCTCAGCCAACTATGGCTACACCTTC.

This clone was counted only a few times. V and J are TRBV12-3 or TRBV12-4 and TRBJ2-3; D call uncertain. The CDR3 sequence is 11 residues long. With 3 bases removed from V and 4 bases from J, the gap between germline ends came to 2 bases. CDR3: CASSFSDTQYF. In DNA form, the CDR3 reads TGTGCCAGCAGTTTCTCAGATACGCAGTATTTT.

The rearrangement joins TRBV7-9 to TRBJ1-2; no clear D. This CDR3 spans 14 amino acids. The V end lost 1 base, the J end lost 4 bases, and 10 bases lay between the germline ends. Germline values: CDR1 SEHNR, CDR2 FQNEAQ (reference sequence). This CDR3 is CASSLVTAIYGYTF. The CDR3, as DNA: TGTGCCAGCAGCTTAGTAACAGCAATCTATGGCTACACCTTC. The full variable domain, its missing parts supplied by reference TRBV7-9 and TRBJ1-2, is DTGVSQNPRHKITKRGQNVTFRCDPISEHNRLYWYRQTLGQGPEFLTYFQNEAQLEKSRLLSDRFSAERPKGSFSTLEIQRTEQGDSAMYLCASSLVTAIYGYTFGSGTRLTVV.

The gene calls are TRBV3-1 (or the pseudogene TRBV3-2) and TRBJ2-7; D is undetermined. V lost 1 base, J lost 2 bases, and 15 bases lay in between. Germline CDR1 reads LGHDT; CDR2 reads YNNKEL (reference sequence). The CDR3 is made up of 16 amino acids. CDR3 bases: TGTGCCAGCAGCCAAGTCCCAGACTTGCTTACCTACGAGCAGTACGTC. This sequence encodes CASSQVPDLLTYEQYV.

J is TRBJ2-7 and V is TRBV23-1; D is ambiguous. TRBV23-1 is annotated as an ORF whose role is uncertain. This CDR3 contains 12 residues. V was pared by 3 bases and J by 0 bases, with 3 bases between. CDR3 DNA: TGCGCCAGCAGTCACCTCTCCTACGAGCAGTACGTC. This gives the protein CASSHLSYEQYV.

The chain employs TRBV9 and TRBJ2-6; perhaps TRBD2 as D (6 bases). CDR3 length equals 18 residues. Germline CDR1 is SGDLS and CDR2 is YYNGEE. The V end was cut by 0 bases, the J end by 0 bases, with 13 bases between. CDR3 bases: TGTGCCAGCAGCGTAGCTACGGGGGACGGCTCTGGGGCCAACGTCCTGACTTTC. Translation: CASSVATGDGSGANVLTF.

The rearrangement links TRBV18 to TRBJ2-3; possibly TRBD1 for D (6 bases). The germline V gene encodes CDR1 KGHSH and CDR2 LQKENI. V was shortened by 1 base and J by 6 bases, with 11 bases between the two germline ends. This CDR3 is 14 amino acids long. The CDR3 sequence: CASSPQDRGDTQYF. DNA of the CDR3: TGTGCCAGCTCACCACAGGACAGAGGGGATACGCAGTATTTT.

Here the CDR3 reads CSASGLAGGGPETQYF. For the CDR3, the DNA is TGCAGTGCTAGTGGTCTAGCGGGAGGGGGGCCAGAGACCCAGTACTTC. The J gene is TRBJ2-5, the V gene TRBV20-1, with 12 nucleotides matching TRBD2. The CDR3 loop spans 16 amino acids. Germline CDR1 is DFQATT and CDR2 is SNEGSKA (reference sequence). The V gene end was trimmed by 3 bases and the J gene end by 4 bases; junction bases not matched to a gene: 9.

In the case of this clone: The junction differs from germline at one of its ends, possibly a read error. This chain links TRBV18 with TRBJ2-4, with D possibly being TRBD2 (7 bases). CDR1 is KGHSH and CDR2 is LQKENI in the germline V gene. The CDR3 runs to 13 residues. In nucleotides, the CDR3 is TGTGCCAGCTCTCCCGACCCGTGGGAGGGGGAAGACTTC. The encoded protein is CASSPDPWEGEDF.

The V and J genes are TRBV7-2 and TRBJ1-1, with TRBD1 matching 7 bases. The length of the CDR3 is 15 residues. Germline loops: CDR1 SGHTA, CDR2 FQGNSA. The trim removed 7 bases at V and 2 bases at J, leaving 10 bases unmatched. The CDR3 spells CASNLRTGDNTEAFF. Here the CDR3 DNA reads TGTGCCAGCAACCTAAGAACAGGGGACAACACTGAAGCTTTCTTT.

V gene TRBV2 combines with J gene TRBJ2-1; 8 bases map to TRBD1. Losses at the gene ends were 6 bases for V and 4 bases for J; bases not matched to a gene: 8. The CDR3 extends over 15 amino acids. The V gene's germline CDR1 is SNHLY and CDR2 FYNNEI. The CDR3: CASSKQGASYNEQFF. The DNA for the CDR3 is TGTGCCAGCAGCAAGCAGGGGGCTAGTTACAATGAGCAGTTCTTC.

The chain has TRBV19 and TRBJ1-5; D may be TRBD1 (6 bases). CDR1 is LNHDA and CDR2 is SQIVND in the germline V gene (reference sequence). Deletions cut 6 bases from V and 2 bases from J, with 14 bases between. This CDR3 is 15 amino acids long. DNA for the CDR3: TGTGCCAGTAGGACAACAGGGATTGGCAATCAGCCCCAGCATTTT. Translation gives CASRTTGIGNQPQHF.

This clone came up a few times. Here the CDR3 reads CASSVLGGGLLNSPLHF. Written as DNA, the CDR3 is TGTGCCAGCAGCGTCCTAGGCGGCGGGCTCTTGAATTCACCCCTCCACTTT. The chain couples TRBV5-6 to TRBJ1-6; D is unclear. This CDR3 contains 17 residues. The V end lost 4 bases, the J end lost 7 bases, and 21 bases lay between the germline ends. Germline loops: CDR1 SGHDT, CDR2 YYEEEE.

The rearrangement links TRBV27 to TRBJ2-3; 11 bases fit TRBD2. CDR3 length: 16 residues. V lost 6 bases to trimming and J lost 5 bases; unmatched junction nucleotides: 10. Germline V gene lookup returns CDR1 MNHEY and CDR2 SMNVEV (reference sequence). The CDR3 loop is CASSTWGLAAIDTQYF. The CDR3 DNA is TGTGCCAGCAGCACCTGGGGACTAGCGGCAATAGATACGCAGTATTTT.

The rearrangement joins TRBV28 to TRBJ1-2; TRBD1 matches 8 bases. Germline V gives CDR1 MDHEN, CDR2 SYDVKM. The V segment lost 4 bases and the J segment 4 bases; nucleotides outside the gene matches: 5. This CDR3 contains 14 residues. In nucleotides, the CDR3 is TGTGCCAGCAGTTCCCCTCAGGGGGCCTATGGCTACACCTTC. This codes for CASSSPQGAYGYTF.

The V call is TRBV4-1, the J call TRBJ1-5; the D gene is possibly TRBD1 (6 bases). The CDR3 contains 20 residues. Germline values: CDR1 MGHRA, CDR2 YSYEKL. V was shortened by 0 bases and J by 2 bases, with 23 bases between the two germline ends. The DNA for the CDR3 is TGCGCCAGCAGCCAAGAGGGGTATACAGGGACCCGTCGGGGCAATCAGCCCCAGCATTTT. Amino acids: CASSQEGYTGTRRGNQPQHF.

The count of this clone is one. V usage is TRBV30 and J usage is TRBJ2-2; the D gene is possibly TRBD2 (6 bases). The CDR3 consists of 16 residues. The germline V gene encodes CDR1 GTSNPN and CDR2 SVGIG (reference sequence). Trimming removed 2 bases at V and 4 bases at J, with 17 bases between. CDR3 nucleotide sequence: TGTGCCTGGAGTAAAGGACTATCAAGCTCCACCGGGGAGCTGTTTTTT. As protein: CAWSKGLSSSTGELFF.

The chain couples TRBV3-1 (or the pseudogene TRBV3-2) to TRBJ2-3; perhaps TRBD1 as D (5 bases). V gave up 0 bases and J gave up 2 bases, with 9 bases separating them. In germline, CDR1 is LGHDT, CDR2 YNNKEL (reference sequence). The CDR3 length is 15 residues. CDR3 bases: TGTGCCAGCAGCCAAGATCAGGGCGACACAGATACGCAGTATTTT. It yields the protein CASSQDQGDTDTQYF.